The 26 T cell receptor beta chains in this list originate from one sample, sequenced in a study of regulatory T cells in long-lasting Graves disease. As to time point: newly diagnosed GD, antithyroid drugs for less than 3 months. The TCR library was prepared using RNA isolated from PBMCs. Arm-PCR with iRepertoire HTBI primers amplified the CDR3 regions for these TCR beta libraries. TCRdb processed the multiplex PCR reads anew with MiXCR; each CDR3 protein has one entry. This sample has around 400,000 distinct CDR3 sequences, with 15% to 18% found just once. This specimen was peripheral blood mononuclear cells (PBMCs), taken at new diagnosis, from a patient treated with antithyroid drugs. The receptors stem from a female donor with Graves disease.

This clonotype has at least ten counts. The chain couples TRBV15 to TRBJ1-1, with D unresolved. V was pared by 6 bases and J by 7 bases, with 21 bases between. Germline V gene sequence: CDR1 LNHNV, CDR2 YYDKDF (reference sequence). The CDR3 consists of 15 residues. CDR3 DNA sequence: TGTGCCACCAGGGGGAAAGGACGGTCTCCCCATGAAGCTTTCTTT. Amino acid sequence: CATRGKGRSPHEAFF.

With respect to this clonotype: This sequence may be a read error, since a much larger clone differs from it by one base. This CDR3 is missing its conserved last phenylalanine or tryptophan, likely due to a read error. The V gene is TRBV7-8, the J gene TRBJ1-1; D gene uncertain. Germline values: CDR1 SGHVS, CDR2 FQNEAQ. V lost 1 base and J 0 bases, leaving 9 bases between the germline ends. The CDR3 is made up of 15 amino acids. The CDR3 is CASSLGARLNTEAFL. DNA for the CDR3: TGTGCCAGCAGCTTAGGGGCCCGATTGAACACTGAAGCTTTCCTT.

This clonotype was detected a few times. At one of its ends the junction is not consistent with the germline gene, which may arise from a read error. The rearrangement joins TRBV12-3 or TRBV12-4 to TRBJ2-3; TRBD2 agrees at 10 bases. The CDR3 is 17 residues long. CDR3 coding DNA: TGTGACAGCAGTTTAGGCCCAGCGGGGGGGCCCACAGATACGCAGTATTTT. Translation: CDSSLGPAGGPTDTQYF.

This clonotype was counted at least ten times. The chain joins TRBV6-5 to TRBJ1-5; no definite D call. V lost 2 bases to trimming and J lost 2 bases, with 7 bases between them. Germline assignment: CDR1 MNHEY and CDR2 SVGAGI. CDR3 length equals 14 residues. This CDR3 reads CASSYAAGNQPQHF. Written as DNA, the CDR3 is TGTGCCAGCAGTTACGCGGCCGGCAATCAGCCCCAGCATTTT.

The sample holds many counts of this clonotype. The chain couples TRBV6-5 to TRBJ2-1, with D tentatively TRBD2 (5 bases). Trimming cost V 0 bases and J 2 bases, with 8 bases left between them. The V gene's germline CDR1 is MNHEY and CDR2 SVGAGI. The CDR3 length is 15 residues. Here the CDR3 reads CASSYSRGTYNEQFF. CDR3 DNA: TGTGCCAGCAGTTACTCGAGAGGGACCTACAATGAGCAGTTCTTC.

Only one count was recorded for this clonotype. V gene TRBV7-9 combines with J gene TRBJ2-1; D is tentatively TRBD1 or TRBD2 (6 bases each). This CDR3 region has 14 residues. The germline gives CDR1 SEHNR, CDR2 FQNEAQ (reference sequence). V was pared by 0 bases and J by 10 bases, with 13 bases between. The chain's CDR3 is CASSLAGGQGEQFF. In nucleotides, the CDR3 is TGTGCCAGCAGCTTAGCGGGGGGCCAGGGAGAGCAGTTCTTC.

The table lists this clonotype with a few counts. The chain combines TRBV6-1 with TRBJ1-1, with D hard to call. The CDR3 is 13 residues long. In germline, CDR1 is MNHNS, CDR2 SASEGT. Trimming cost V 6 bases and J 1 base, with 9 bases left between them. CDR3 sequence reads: CASRIPGNTEAFF. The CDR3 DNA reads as TGTGCCAGCAGAATCCCAGGGAACACTGAAGCTTTCTTT.

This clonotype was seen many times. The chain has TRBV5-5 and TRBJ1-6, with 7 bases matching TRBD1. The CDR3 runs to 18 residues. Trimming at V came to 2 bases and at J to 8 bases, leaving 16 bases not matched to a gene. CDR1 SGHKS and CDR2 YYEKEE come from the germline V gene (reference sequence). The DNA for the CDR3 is TGTGCCAGCAGCTTTTATTATCCGATTGACAGGGCGTATTCACCCCTCCACTTT. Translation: CASSFYYPIDRAYSPLHF.

The CDR3 loop reads CASRQGQVYGYTF. The CDR3 DNA reads TGTGCCAGCAGACAAGGACAGGTTTATGGCTACACCTTC. The chain carries TRBV12-3 or TRBV12-4 and TRBJ1-2; 7 bases are a match to TRBD1. The length of the CDR3 is 13 residues. Unmatched junction bases numbered 6, after V lost 6 bases and J lost 5 bases.

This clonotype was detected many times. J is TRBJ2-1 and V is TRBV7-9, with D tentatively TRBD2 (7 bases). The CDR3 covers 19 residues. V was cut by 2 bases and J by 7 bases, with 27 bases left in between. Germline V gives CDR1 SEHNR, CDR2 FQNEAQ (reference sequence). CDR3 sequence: CASSLSVWLTGGRGNEQFF. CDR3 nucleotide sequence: TGTGCCAGCAGCTTATCGGTTTGGCTTACGGGGGGCCGTGGGAATGAGCAGTTCTTC.

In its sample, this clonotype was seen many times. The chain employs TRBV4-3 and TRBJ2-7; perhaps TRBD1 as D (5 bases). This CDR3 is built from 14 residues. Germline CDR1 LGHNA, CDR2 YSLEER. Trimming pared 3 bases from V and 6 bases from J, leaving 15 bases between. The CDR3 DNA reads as TGCGCCAGCAGCCAGGGCGCAGGGTACCTCGAGCAGTACTTC. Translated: CASSQGAGYLEQYF.

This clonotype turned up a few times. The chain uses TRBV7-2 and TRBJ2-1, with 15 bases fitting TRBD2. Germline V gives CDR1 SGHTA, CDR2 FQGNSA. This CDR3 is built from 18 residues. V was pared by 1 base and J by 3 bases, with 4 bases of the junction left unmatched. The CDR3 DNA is TGTGCCAGCAGCTTAGGGACTAGCGGGAGGGCCCGCTACAATGAGCAGTTCTTC. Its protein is CASSLGTSGRARYNEQFF.

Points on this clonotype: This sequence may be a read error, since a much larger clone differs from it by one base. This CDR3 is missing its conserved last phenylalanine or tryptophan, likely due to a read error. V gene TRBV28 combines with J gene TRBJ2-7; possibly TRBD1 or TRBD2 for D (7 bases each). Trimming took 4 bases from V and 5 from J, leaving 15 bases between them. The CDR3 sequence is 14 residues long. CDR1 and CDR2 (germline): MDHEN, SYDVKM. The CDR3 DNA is TGTGCCAGCAGTTACCAGGGGGGGGCCCACGAGCAGTACTCC. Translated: CASSYQGGAHEQYS.

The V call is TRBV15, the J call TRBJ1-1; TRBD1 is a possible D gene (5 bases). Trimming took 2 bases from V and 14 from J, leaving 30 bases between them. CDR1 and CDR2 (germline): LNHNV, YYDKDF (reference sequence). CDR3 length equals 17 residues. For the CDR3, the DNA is TGTGCCACCAGCAGACCCTTGAATTGGGGGAGGAACCTGCCAGACTTCTTT. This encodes CATSRPLNWGRNLPDFF. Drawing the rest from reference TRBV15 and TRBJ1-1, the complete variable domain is DAMVIQNPRYQVTQFGKPVTLSCSQTLNHNVMYWYQQKSSQAPKLLFHYYDKDFNNEADTPDNFQSRRPNTSFCFLDIRSPGLGDTAMYLCATSRPLNWGRNLPDFFGQGTRLTVV.

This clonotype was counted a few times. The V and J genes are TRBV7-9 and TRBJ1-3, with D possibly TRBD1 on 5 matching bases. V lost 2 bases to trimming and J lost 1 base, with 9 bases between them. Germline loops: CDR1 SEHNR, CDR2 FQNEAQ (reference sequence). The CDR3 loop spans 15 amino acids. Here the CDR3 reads CASSLRQGSGNTIYF. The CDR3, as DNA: TGTGCCAGCAGCTTAAGGCAGGGTTCTGGAAACACCATATATTTT.

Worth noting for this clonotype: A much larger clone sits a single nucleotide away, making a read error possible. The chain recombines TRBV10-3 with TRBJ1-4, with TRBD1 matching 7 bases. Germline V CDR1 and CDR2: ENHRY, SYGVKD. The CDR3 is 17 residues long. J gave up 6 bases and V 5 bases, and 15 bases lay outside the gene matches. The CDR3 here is CAISYEGTEGIDEKLFF. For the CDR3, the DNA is TGTGCCATCAGTTACGAGGGGACAGAGGGGATTGATGAAAAACTGTTTTTT.

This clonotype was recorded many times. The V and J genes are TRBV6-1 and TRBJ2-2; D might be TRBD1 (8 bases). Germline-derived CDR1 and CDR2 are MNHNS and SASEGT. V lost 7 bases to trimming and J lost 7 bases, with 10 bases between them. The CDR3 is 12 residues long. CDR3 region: CASNRGGGELFF. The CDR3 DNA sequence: TGTGCCAGCAACAGGGGGGGCGGGGAGCTGTTTTTT.

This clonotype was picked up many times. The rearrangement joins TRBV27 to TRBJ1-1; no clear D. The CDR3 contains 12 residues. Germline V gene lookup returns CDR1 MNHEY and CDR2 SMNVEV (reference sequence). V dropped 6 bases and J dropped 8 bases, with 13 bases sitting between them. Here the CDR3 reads CASRRPGNEAFF. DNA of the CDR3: TGTGCCAGCAGAAGACCAGGTAACGAAGCTTTCTTT.

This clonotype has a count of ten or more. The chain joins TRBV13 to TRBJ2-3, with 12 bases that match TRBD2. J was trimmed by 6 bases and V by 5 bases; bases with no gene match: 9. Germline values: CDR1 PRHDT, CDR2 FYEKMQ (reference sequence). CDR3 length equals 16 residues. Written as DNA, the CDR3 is TGTGCCAGCAGCGCACCAACTAGCGGGGGGTTTGATACGCAGTATTTT. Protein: CASSAPTSGGFDTQYF.

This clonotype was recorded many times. In DNA form, the CDR3 reads TGTGCCTGGAGCTTTCCGGGAACCGTTCGCACAGATACGCAGTATTTT. This codes for CAWSFPGTVRTDTQYF. The chain employs TRBV30 and TRBJ2-3, with D possibly TRBD2 on 5 matching bases. V was cut by 3 bases and J by 1 base, with 17 bases left in between. This CDR3 is 16 amino acids long. CDR1 and CDR2 from the germline V gene are GTSNPN and SVGIG (reference sequence).

CDR3 sequence reads: CASSKLEPGYNEQFF. The CDR3 region has the DNA TGTGCCAGCAGTAAGCTCGAGCCAGGCTACAATGAGCAGTTCTTC. The chain carries TRBV28 and TRBJ2-1; D call uncertain. The germline V gene has CDR1 MDHEN and CDR2 SYDVKM. The CDR3 runs 15 residues. V was clipped by 5 bases and J by 3 bases, with 14 bases between them.

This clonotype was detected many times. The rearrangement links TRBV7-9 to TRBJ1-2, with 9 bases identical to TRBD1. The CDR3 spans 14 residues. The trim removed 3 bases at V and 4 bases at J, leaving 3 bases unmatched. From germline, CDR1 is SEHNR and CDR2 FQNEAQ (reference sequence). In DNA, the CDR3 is TGTGCCAGCAGCTTGGGGACAGGGTCCTATGGCTACACCTTC. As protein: CASSLGTGSYGYTF. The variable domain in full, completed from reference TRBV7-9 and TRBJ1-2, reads DTGVSQNPRHKITKRGQNVTFRCDPISEHNRLYWYRQTLGQGPEFLTYFQNEAQLEKSRLLSDRFSAERPKGSFSTLEIQRTEQGDSAMYLCASSLGTGSYGYTFGSGTRLTVV.

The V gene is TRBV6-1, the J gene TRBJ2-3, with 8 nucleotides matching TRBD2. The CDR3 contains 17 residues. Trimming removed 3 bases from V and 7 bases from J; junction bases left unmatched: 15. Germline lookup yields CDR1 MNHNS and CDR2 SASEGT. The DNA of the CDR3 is TGTGCCAGCAGTGACGCCGGTGCGGGGGGTTTTTTTTATACGCAGTATTTT. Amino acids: CASSDAGAGGFFYTQYF.

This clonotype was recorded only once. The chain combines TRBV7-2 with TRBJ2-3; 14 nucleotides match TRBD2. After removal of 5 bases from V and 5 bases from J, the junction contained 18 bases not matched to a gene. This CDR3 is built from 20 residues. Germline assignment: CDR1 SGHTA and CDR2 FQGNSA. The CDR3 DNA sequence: TGTGCCAGCAGCCTTCGACTAGCGGGGGGGCCTCGGGCCCGGGGAGATACGCAGTATTTT. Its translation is CASSLRLAGGPRARGDTQYF.

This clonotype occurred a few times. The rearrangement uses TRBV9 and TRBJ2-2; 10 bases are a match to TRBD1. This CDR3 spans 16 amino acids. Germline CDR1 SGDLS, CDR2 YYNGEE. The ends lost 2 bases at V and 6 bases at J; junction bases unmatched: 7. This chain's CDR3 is CASSVGVGQGAGELFF. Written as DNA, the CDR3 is TGTGCCAGCAGCGTCGGCGTTGGACAGGGGGCCGGGGAGCTGTTTTTT.

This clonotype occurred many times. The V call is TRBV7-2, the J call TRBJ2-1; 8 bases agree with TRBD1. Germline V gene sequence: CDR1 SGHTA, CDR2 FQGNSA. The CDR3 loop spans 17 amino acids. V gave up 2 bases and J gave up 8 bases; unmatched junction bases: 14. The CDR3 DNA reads TGTGCCAGCAGCTTAAGGGGCAGGGGGCAGAAGGGGGATGAGCAGTTCTTC. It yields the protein CASSLRGRGQKGDEQFF.